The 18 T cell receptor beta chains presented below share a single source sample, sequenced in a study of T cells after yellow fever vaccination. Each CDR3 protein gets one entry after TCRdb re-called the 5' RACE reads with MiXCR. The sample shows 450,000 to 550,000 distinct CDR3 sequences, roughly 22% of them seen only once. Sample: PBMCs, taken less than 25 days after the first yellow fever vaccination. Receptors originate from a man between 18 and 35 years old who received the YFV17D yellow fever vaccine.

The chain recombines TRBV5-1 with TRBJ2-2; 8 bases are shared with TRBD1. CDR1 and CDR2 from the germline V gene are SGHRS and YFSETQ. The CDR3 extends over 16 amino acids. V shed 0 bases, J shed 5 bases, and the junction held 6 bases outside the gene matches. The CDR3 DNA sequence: TGCGCCAGCAGCTTGGGTCGCAGGGGGCTTACCGGGGAGCTGTTTTTT. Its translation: CASSLGRRGLTGELFF.

The CDR3 sequence is CASSQGGGLAGTDTQYF. DNA of the CDR3: TGCGCCAGCAGCCAAGGGGGGGGACTAGCGGGCACAGATACGCAGTATTTT. This sequence joins TRBV4-1 and TRBJ2-3; 11 bases map to TRBD2. The ends lost 1 base at V and 1 base at J; junction bases unmatched: 4. The CDR3 is 17 residues long. Germline loops: CDR1 MGHRA, CDR2 YSYEKL.

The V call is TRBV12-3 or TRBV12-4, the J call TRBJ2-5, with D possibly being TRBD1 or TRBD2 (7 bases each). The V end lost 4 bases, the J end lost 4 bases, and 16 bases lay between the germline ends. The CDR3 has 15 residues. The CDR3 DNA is TGTGCCAGCAGTTCCCCCGACAGGGAGGGAGAGACCCAGTACTTC. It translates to CASSSPDREGETQYF.

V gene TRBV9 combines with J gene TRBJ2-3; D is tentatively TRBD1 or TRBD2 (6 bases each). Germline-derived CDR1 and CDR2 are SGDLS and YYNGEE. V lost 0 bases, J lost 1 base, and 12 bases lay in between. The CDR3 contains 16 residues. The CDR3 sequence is CASSVGTTGRTDTQYF. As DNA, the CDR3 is TGTGCCAGCAGCGTAGGGACTACAGGGCGCACAGATACGCAGTATTTT. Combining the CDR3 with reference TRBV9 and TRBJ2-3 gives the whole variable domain DSGVTQTPKHLITATGQRVTLRCSPRSGDLSVYWYQQSLDQGLQFLIQYYNGEERAKGNILERFSAQQFPDLHSELNLSSLELGDSALYFCASSVGTTGRTDTQYFGPGTRLTVL.

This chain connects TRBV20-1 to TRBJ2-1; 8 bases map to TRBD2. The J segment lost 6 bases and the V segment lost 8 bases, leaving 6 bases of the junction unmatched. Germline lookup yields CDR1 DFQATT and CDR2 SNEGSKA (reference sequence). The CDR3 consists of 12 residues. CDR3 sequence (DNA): TGCAGTCTCACGGGGGGGCTCAATGAGCAGTTCTTC. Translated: CSLTGGLNEQFF.

The CDR3, as DNA: TGCGCCAGCAGCTTGGAGCCCCCAGGGGGTAATGAAAAACTGTTTTTT. Its translation: CASSLEPPGGNEKLFF. This sequence joins TRBV5-1 and TRBJ1-4; TRBD1 matches at 7 bases. Per the germline V gene, CDR1 is SGHRS and CDR2 is YFSETQ. The junction had 6 bases not matched to a gene; V was cut back by 0 bases and J by 4 bases. The CDR3 is made up of 16 amino acids.

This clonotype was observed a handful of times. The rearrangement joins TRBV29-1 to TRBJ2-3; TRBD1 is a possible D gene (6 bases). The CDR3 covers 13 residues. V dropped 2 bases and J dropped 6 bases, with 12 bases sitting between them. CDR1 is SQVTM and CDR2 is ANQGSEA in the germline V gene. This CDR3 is CSVEPRDTDTQYF. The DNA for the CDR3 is TGCAGCGTTGAACCCAGGGACACGGATACGCAGTATTTT.

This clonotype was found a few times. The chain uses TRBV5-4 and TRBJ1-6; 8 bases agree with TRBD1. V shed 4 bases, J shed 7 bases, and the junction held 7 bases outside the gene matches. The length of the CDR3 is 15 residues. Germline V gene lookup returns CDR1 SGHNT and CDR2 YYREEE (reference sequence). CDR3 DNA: TGTGCCAGCAGCCTTGGACAGGGCGAGAATTCACCCCTCCACTTT. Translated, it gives CASSLGQGENSPLHF.

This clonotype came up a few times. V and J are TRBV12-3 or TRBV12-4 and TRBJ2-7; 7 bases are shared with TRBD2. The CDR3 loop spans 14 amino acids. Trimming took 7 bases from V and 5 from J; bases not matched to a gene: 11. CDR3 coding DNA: TGTGCCAGCACCCCCGGGGGGATTCACCACGAGCAGTACTTC. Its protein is CASTPGGIHHEQYF.

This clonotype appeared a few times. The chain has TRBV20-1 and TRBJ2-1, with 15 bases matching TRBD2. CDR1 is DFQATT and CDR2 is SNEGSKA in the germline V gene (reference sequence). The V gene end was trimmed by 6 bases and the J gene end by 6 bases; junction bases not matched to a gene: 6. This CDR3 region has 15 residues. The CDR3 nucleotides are TGCAGTGCCGGACTAGCGGGGGGGCTGGGCAATGAGCAGTTCTTC. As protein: CSAGLAGGLGNEQFF.

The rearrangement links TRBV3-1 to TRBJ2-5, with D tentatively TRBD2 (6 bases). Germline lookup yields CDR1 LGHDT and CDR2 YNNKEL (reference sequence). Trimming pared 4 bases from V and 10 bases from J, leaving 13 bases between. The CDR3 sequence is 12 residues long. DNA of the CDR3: TGTGCCAGCAGCCTGGGACTTCGAGGCCAGTACTTC. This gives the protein CASSLGLRGQYF.

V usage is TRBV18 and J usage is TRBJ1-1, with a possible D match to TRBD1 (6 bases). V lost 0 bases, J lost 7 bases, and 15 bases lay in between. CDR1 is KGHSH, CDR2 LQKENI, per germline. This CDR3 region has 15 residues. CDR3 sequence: CASSPPAQGTIEAFF. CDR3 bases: TGTGCCAGCTCACCACCGGCCCAGGGGACGATTGAAGCTTTCTTT.

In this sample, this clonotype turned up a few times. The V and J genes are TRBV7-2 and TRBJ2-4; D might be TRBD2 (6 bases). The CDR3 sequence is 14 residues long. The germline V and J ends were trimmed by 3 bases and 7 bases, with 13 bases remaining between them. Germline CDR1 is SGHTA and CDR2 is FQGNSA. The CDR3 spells CASSFGGGSNIQYF. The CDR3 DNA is TGTGCCAGCAGCTTCGGTGGGGGGTCGAACATTCAGTACTTC.

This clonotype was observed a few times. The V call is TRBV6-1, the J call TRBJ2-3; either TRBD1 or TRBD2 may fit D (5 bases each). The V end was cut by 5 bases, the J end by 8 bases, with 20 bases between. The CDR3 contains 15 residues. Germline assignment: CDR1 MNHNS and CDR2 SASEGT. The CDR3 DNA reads TGTGCCAGCAGTCTCCCGGGACCTCCAAGTCTTACGCAGTATTTT. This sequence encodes CASSLPGPPSLTQYF.

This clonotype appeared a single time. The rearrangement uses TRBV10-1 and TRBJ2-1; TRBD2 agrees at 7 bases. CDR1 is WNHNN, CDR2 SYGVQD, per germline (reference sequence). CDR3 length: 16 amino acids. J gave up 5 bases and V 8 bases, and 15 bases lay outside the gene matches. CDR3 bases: TGCGCCAGCCGTGTTCCATGGGCGGGGGTAAACAATGAGCAGTTCTTC. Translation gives CASRVPWAGVNNEQFF.

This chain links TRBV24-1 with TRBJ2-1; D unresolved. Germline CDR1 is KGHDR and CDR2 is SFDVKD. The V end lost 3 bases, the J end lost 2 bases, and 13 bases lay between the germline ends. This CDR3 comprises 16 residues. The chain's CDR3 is CATSDGRRTAYNEQFF. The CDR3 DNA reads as TGTGCCACCAGTGATGGGCGCCGTACCGCCTACAATGAGCAGTTCTTC.

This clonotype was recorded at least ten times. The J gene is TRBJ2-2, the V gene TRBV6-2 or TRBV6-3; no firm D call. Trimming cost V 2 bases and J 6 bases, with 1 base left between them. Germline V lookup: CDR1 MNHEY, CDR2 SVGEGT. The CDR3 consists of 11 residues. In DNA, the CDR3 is TGTGCCAGCAGTTACCCCGGGGAGCTGTTTTTT. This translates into CASSYPGELFF.

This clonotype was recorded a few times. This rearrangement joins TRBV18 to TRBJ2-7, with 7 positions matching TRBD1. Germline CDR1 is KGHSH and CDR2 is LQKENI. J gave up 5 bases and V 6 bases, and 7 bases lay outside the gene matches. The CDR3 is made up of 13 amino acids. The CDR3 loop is CASSPDRAHEQYF. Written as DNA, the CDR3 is TGTGCCAGCTCGCCCGACAGGGCCCACGAGCAGTACTTC.